The TCR beta chain under discussion was sequenced for a study of tumor-infiltrating lymphocytes in oesophageal squamous cell carcinoma. V lost 1 base to trimming and J lost 13 bases; unmatched junction nucleotides: 13. CDR3 length equals 15 residues. Germline values: CDR1 SGHTA, CDR2 FQGNSA. MiXCR, applied by TCRdb to the PCR reads, yields one record per CDR3 protein. The sample shows approximately 20,000 distinct CDR3 sequences, roughly 41% of them seen only once. The sequencing sample was made of esophageal tumor tissue. The V and J genes are TRBV7-2 and TRBJ2-4, with 7 positions matching TRBD2. This clonotype was sampled from a male donor with esophageal squamous cell carcinoma. The CDR3 nucleotides read TGTGCCAGCAGCTTAGAGGGAGGGGTCTACAATGAGCAGTACTTC. This codes for CASSLEGGVYNEQYF.